The TCR beta chain under discussion was sequenced for a study of blood T cell repertoires in COVID-19. About the research overall: Sources were T cells, B-cell-depleted T cells, or PBMCs; the material itself was cDNA or gDNA.

Measured with immunoSEQ multiplex PCR; TCRdb has only the in-frame clones, and not every one. Here the sample spans around 250,000 clones, approximately 92% being singletons. This receptor was identified in a woman between 40 and 55 years old who had recovered from COVID-19. Sequencing input: peripheral blood.

As DNA, the CDR3 is TGTGCCAGCAGCTTGGGAGCTGCCACCGGGGAGCTGTTTTTT. It codes for CASSLGAATGELFF. V and J are TRBV5-5 and TRBJ2-2, with D unresolved. The ends were cut back, 0 bases at V and 4 bases at J, with 7 bases in the middle. Germline V CDR1 and CDR2: SGHKS, YYEKEE (reference sequence). This CDR3 comprises 14 residues.